A single sample is the source of the 22 T cell receptor beta chains below, sequenced in a study of T cells in Graves' hyperthyroidism and ophthalmopathy. TCR beta CDR3 regions were amplified from RNA. RT-PCR in the first round (using the HTBI primer set) targeted the TCR CDR3. In TCRdb, the multiplex PCR reads were re-called with MiXCR into one record per CDR3 protein. The sample carries 200,000 to 250,000 distinct CDR3 sequences, about a sixth recorded once. Material for sequencing was blood. The source of these receptors is a young woman with Graves' ophthalmopathy.

The chain recombines TRBV4-3 with TRBJ2-7; 8 nucleotides line up with TRBD2. The DNA matches TRBJ2-1 better at its end, which makes the J call doubtful. The CDR3 length is 16 residues. Germline V gives CDR1 LGHNA, CDR2 YSLEER. The CDR3 is CASSQDFSGSSYEQFF. In DNA, the CDR3 is TGCGCCAGCAGCCAAGATTTCAGCGGGAGCTCCTACGAGCAGTTCTTC.

At least ten counts were recorded for this clonotype. This chain joins TRBV5-1 and TRBJ1-2, with unresolved D. There are 14 residues in the CDR3. Germline assignment: CDR1 SGHRS and CDR2 YFSETQ. Trimming stripped 4 bases from V and 7 bases from J, with 17 bases between. The CDR3 region has the DNA TGCGCCAGCAGCCCCCCTGGAGGATCGGGTGGCTACACCTTC. It codes for CASSPPGGSGGYTF. The variable domain in full, completed from reference TRBV5-1 and TRBJ1-2, reads KAGVTQTPRYLIKTRGQQVTLSCSPISGHRSVSWYQQTPGQGLQFLFEYFSETQRNKGNFPGRFSGRQFSNSRSEMNVSTLELGDSALYLCASSPPGGSGGYTFGSGTRLTVV.

On this clonotype: Just one base apart from a much larger clone, this may be a read error. The V and J genes are TRBV6-2 or TRBV6-3 and TRBJ2-2; 7 bases line up with TRBD1. The CDR3 extends over 21 amino acids. Germline values: CDR1 MNHEY, CDR2 SVGEGT. As DNA, the CDR3 is TGTGCCAGCAGTGTCCTCGGTCAGGGACAGCGGCTAGGGGATAACACCTGGGAGCTGTTTTTT. This encodes CASSVLGQGQRLGDNTWELFF.

This clonotype showed up many times. V and J are TRBV19 and TRBJ2-1, with D unresolved. The CDR3 is 14 residues long. Trimming removed 1 base from V and 6 bases from J, with 10 bases in between. Germline V gene sequence: CDR1 LNHDA, CDR2 SQIVND (reference sequence). The CDR3 region is CASSIGSGANEQFF. CDR3 DNA: TGTGCCAGTAGTATAGGCTCCGGAGCCAATGAGCAGTTCTTC.

This clonotype was observed at least ten times. This CDR3 is CAISAGIKRPKSSGNTIYF. The DNA of the CDR3 is TGTGCCATCAGTGCGGGGATTAAGAGACCCAAGAGCTCTGGAAACACCATATATTTT. The chain employs TRBV10-3 and TRBJ1-3; D gene ambiguous. The V and J ends lost 4 bases and 0 bases respectively, with 22 bases between them. CDR1 is ENHRY, CDR2 SYGVKD, per germline. The CDR3 extends over 19 amino acids.

The V gene is TRBV4-2, the J gene TRBJ2-5; no clear D. The CDR3 is made up of 14 amino acids. Trimming cost V 1 base and J 5 bases, with 11 bases left between them. The germline V gene encodes CDR1 LGHNA and CDR2 YNFKEQ. The CDR3 loop is CASSQGYVSETQYF. Written as DNA, the CDR3 is TGTGCCAGCAGCCAAGGTTACGTTTCGGAGACCCAGTACTTC.

Only a few counts were recorded for this clonotype. This chain connects TRBV7-9 to TRBJ2-6, with TRBD2 as a possible D gene (5 bases). Germline loops: CDR1 SEHNR, CDR2 FQNEAQ (reference sequence). The CDR3 extends over 16 amino acids. V was trimmed by 5 bases and J by 2 bases, leaving 13 bases between them. In nucleotides, the CDR3 is TGTGCCAGCAGCCTCGAGCCCGGGGCTGGGGCCAACGTCCTGACTTTC. Protein product: CASSLEPGAGANVLTF. Filled out from reference TRBV7-9 and TRBJ2-6, the complete variable domain reads DTGVSQNPRHKITKRGQNVTFRCDPISEHNRLYWYRQTLGQGPEFLTYFQNEAQLEKSRLLSDRFSAERPKGSFSTLEIQRTEQGDSAMYLCASSLEPGAGANVLTFGAGSRLTVL.

The DNA of the CDR3 is TGTGCCAGCAGCTCCACCCAGGGGAACACTGAAGCTTTCTTT. Protein: CASSSTQGNTEAFF. The chain links TRBV11-3 to TRBJ1-1; a possible D gene is TRBD1 (5 bases). This CDR3 has 14 amino acids. Deletions cut 4 bases from V and 1 base from J, with 10 bases between. Germline loops: CDR1 SGHNT, CDR2 YENEEA.

This clonotype has a count of ten or more. This chain uses TRBV7-2 with TRBJ2-7; D gene ambiguous. The CDR3 totals 16 residues. Trimming shortened V by 2 bases and J by 3 bases, and 17 bases separated the two germline ends. The germline CDR1 and CDR2 sequences are SGHTA and FQGNSA. CDR3 sequence (DNA): TGTGCCAGCAGCTTAATTTTAGTATCGGCAGGCTACGAGCAGTACTTC. It codes for CASSLILVSAGYEQYF.

This clonotype was picked up many times. This CDR3 is CASSPPEWDSQETQYF. CDR3 nucleotides: TGTGCCAGCAGCCCTCCAGAGTGGGACAGCCAAGAGACCCAGTACTTC. V usage is TRBV7-9 and J usage is TRBJ2-5; 7 bases are shared with TRBD1. This CDR3 is 16 amino acids long. The germline CDR1 and CDR2 sequences are SEHNR and FQNEAQ (reference sequence). V lost 5 bases and J lost 1; bases outside the gene matches: 10.

This clonotype has at least ten counts. The chain joins TRBV18 to TRBJ2-3, with D hard to call. Trimming left V 3 bases short and J 3 bases short, with 13 bases between. This CDR3 comprises 15 residues. Germline V gives CDR1 KGHSH, CDR2 LQKENI. The CDR3 DNA reads TGTGCCAGCTCACCTTTCCTGGACGGGACAGATACGCAGTATTTT. Amino acids: CASSPFLDGTDTQYF.

Ten or more counts support this clonotype. The chain recombines TRBV6-1 with TRBJ2-3; no firm D call. The CDR3 totals 11 residues. V was shortened by 2 bases and J by 9 bases, with 6 bases between the two germline ends. Germline V gives CDR1 MNHNS, CDR2 SASEGT. CDR3 in DNA: TGTGCCAGCAGTGAAAAAATGACGCAGTATTTT. This sequence encodes CASSEKMTQYF.

This clonotype has at least ten counts. The J gene is TRBJ2-3, the V gene TRBV27; 11 positions match TRBD2. The CDR3 totals 16 residues. V lost 6 bases, J lost 3 bases, and 8 bases stayed unmatched. Germline CDR1 reads MNHEY; CDR2 reads SMNVEV (reference sequence). In nucleotides, the CDR3 is TGTGCCAGCAGCCCGCGACTAGCGGGATTTACAGATACGCAGTATTTT. It is translated as CASSPRLAGFTDTQYF.

V usage is TRBV28 and J usage is TRBJ1-6; D is unclear. CDR3 length: 15 amino acids. V was cut by 0 bases and J by 7 bases, with 10 bases left in between. The germline CDR1 and CDR2 sequences are MDHEN and SYDVKM. The DNA of the CDR3 is TGTGCCAGCAGTTTATGGGGGAGCGCAAATTCACCCCTCCACTTT. Translated, it gives CASSLWGSANSPLHF.

This clonotype was found many times. The genes are TRBV20-1 and TRBJ2-7; TRBD1 aligns across 8 bases. Germline CDR1 and CDR2: DFQATT and SNEGSKA (reference sequence). Trimming removed 6 bases from V and 0 bases from J; junction bases left unmatched: 10. This CDR3 has 15 residues. The CDR3 here is CSASRQGTSSYEQYF. The CDR3 nucleotides read TGCAGTGCCAGTCGACAGGGGACGAGCTCCTACGAGCAGTACTTC.

There are many counts of this clonotype. This rearrangement joins TRBV7-2 to TRBJ1-5; D unresolved. Trimming removed 2 bases at V and 0 bases at J, with 8 bases between. This CDR3 spans 15 amino acids. Per the germline V gene, CDR1 is SGHTA and CDR2 is FQGNSA. The CDR3 nucleotides read TGTGCCAGCAGCTTAATGGCGGGTAGCAATCAGCCCCAGCATTTT. It encodes CASSLMAGSNQPQHF.

This clonotype was seen repeatedly, ten times or more. This chain links TRBV7-2 with TRBJ2-3, with D tentatively TRBD1 (5 bases). V lost 3 bases and J 5 bases, leaving 15 bases between the germline ends. In germline, CDR1 is SGHTA, CDR2 FQGNSA. The CDR3 consists of 15 residues. The CDR3 coding sequence is TGTGCCAGCAGCTTTCAGGGCGCCGTGGGAGATACGCAGTATTTT. It encodes CASSFQGAVGDTQYF. Based on the CDR3 plus reference TRBV7-2 and TRBJ2-3, the full variable domain is GAGVSQSPSNKVTEKGKDVELRCDPISGHTALYWYRQSLGQGLEFLIYFQGNSAPDKSGLPSDRFSAERTGGSVSTLTIQRTQQEDSAVYLCASSFQGAVGDTQYFGPGTRLTVL.

This clonotype was seen repeatedly, ten times or more. The J gene is TRBJ1-1, the V gene TRBV10-1, with 9 nucleotides matching TRBD1. The V gene end was trimmed by 5 bases and the J gene end by 2 bases; junction bases not matched to a gene: 3. The germline V gene encodes CDR1 WNHNN and CDR2 SYGVQD (reference sequence). CDR3 length: 14 amino acids. Here the CDR3 DNA reads TGCGCCAGCAGTAAGGGACAGGGAAACACTGAAGCTTTCTTT. Amino acids: CASSKGQGNTEAFF.

This clonotype was picked up many times. The chain joins TRBV12-5 to TRBJ2-3; the match to TRBD1 covers 8 bases. This CDR3 contains 15 residues. Germline lookup yields CDR1 LGHNT and CDR2 FRNRAP. V lost 3 bases, J lost 0 bases, and 2 bases stayed unmatched. The CDR3 DNA reads TGTGCTAGTGGTTTAGGGACAGGAAGCACAGATACGCAGTATTTT. Protein: CASGLGTGSTDTQYF.

This clonotype was found many times. V is TRBV28 and J is TRBJ1-6; D is uncertain. CDR1 and CDR2 from the germline V gene are MDHEN and SYDVKM. Trimming took off 8 bases at V and 5 bases at J, with 10 bases between the two ends. The CDR3 runs to 13 residues. CDR3 amino acids: CASGNINNSPLHF. CDR3 in DNA: TGTGCCAGCGGAAACATAAATAATTCACCCCTCCACTTT.

This chain's CDR3 is CSAVRDRAAEAFF. The CDR3 nucleotides read TGCAGTGCTGTCCGGGACAGGGCGGCTGAAGCTTTCTTT. The chain joins TRBV20-1 to TRBJ1-1, with TRBD1 matching over 9 bases. Germline-derived CDR1 and CDR2 are DFQATT and SNEGSKA (reference sequence). Unmatched junction bases numbered 7, after V lost 5 bases and J lost 6 bases. The CDR3 spans 13 residues.

This chain connects TRBV11-3 to TRBJ1-1, with TRBD1 matching 11 bases. Looked up from germline, CDR1 is SGHNT and CDR2 is YENEEA. The CDR3 length is 15 residues. The V segment lost 5 bases and the J segment 5 bases; nucleotides outside the gene matches: 7. The CDR3: CASSPRTGGWTEAFF. The CDR3 nucleotides read TGTGCCAGCAGCCCGCGGACAGGGGGCTGGACTGAAGCTTTCTTT.